The T cell receptor (beta chain) described here comes from a study of cytomegalovirus exposure and HLA in healthy donors. V lost 2 bases and J lost 2; bases outside the gene matches: 5. CDR1 and CDR2 (germline): MGHRA, YSYEKL. The CDR3 totals 16 residues. Notes on this clone: What it binds is unknown.

Study-level results: Follow-up analysis seemed to connect common viral pathogens with several of the most significant clusters identified. Reported performance of the classifier showed diagnosis of cytomegalovirus status with high specificity and sensitivity.

Researchers ran the PCR with 60 Vbeta and 13 Jbeta primers. Clones were sequenced by immunoSEQ multiplex PCR, and TCRdb holds only the in-frame ones, with some missing. The sample includes under 200,000 clones, 75% of them seen just once. The material sequenced was PBMCs. The rearrangement links TRBV4-1 to TRBJ2-3, with 9 bases matching TRBD2. This sequence originates from a woman aged 45-59 years in good health and CMV-seropositive. CDR3 amino acids: CASSQLKRGDTDTQYF. The CDR3 DNA is TGCGCCAGCAGCCAACTCAAGCGGGGGGACACAGATACGCAGTATTTT.